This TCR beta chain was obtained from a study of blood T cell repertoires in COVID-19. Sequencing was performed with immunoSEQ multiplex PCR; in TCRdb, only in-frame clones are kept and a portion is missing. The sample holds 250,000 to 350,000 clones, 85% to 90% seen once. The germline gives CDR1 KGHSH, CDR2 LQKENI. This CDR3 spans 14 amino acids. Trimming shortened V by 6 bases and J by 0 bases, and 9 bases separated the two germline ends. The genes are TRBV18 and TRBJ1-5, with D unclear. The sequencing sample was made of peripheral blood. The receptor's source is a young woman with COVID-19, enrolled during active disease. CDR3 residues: CASSPGNSNQPQHF. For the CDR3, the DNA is TGTGCCAGCTCCCCCGGTAATAGCAATCAGCCCCAGCATTTT.